This T cell receptor (beta chain) was documented in a study of beta chain features in type 1 diabetes. In the case of this clone: Its antigen is not identified.

Reverse transcription of all isolated RNA meant that expressed TCRB transcripts were sequenced. TCRdb's table, derived via immunoSEQ multiplex PCR, lists solely in-frame clones and lacks some. The sample records hundreds of thousands of clones, 30% being singletons. Overall study results and limits: No resolution was reached here on whether HLA type influences TCRB rearrangement.

The germline CDR1 and CDR2 sequences are SGHRS and YFSETQ. The CDR3 runs 16 residues. With 3 bases removed from V and 0 bases from J, the gap between germline ends came to 14 bases. Donors underwent one heparinised blood draw, approximately 120 mL on average. Stem cell-like memory, regulatory, central memory and naive CD4+ cells were sorted via CD45RO/CCR7/CD25/CD127/CD95/CD27. Source material: naive CD4+ T cells from blood. The receptor's source is a man between 18 and 35 years old in good health. The rearrangement links TRBV5-1 to TRBJ2-3, with D possibly TRBD2 on 5 matching bases. The CDR3 DNA is TGCGCCAGCAGCTCCCGGGTGGACTTCAGCACAGATACGCAGTATTTT. Encoded protein: CASSSRVDFSTDTQYF.